This TCR beta chain was profiled in a study of OX40 agonist ivuxolimab in advanced cancers. Profiled with immunoSEQ multiplex PCR; TCRdb holds only in-frame clones, not every one. The profile shows fewer than 85,000 clones, 85% to 95% of them singletons. The ends were cut back, 5 bases at V and 5 bases at J, with 8 bases in the middle. There are 12 residues in the CDR3. Germline V CDR1 and CDR2: WSHSY, SAAADI. This material consisted of CD4+ or CD8+ T cells sorted from blood, taken in a trial of the OX40 agonist ivuxolimab. The receptor was isolated from an adult with an advanced solid tumor such as melanoma, head and neck, liver or kidney cancer. The chain carries TRBV10-2 and TRBJ2-3; possibly TRBD2 for D (6 bases). CDR3 sequence: CASSLGGDTQYF. The CDR3 nucleotides read TGCGCCAGCAGTCTCGGGGGAGATACGCAGTATTTT.